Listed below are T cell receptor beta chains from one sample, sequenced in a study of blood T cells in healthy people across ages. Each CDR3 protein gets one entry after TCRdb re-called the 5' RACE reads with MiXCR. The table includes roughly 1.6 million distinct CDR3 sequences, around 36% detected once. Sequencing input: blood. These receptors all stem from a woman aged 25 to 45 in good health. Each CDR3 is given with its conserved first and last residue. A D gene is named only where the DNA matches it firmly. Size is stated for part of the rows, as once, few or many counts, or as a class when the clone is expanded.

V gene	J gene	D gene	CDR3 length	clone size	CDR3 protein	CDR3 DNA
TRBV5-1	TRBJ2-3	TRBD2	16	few	CASTKLTSGGADTQYF	TGCGCCAGCACGAAGCTGACTAGCGGGGGGGCAGATACGCAGTATTTT
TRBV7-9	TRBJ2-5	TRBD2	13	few	CASSLTSRETQYF	TGTGCCAGCAGCCTGACTAGCCGGGAGACCCAGTACTTC
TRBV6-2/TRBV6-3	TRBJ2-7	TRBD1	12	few	CASRTGINEQYF	TGTGCCAGTCGGACAGGGATAAACGAGCAGTACTTC
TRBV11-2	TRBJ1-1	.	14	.	CASSIQQVNTEAFF	TGTGCCAGCAGCATCCAACAGGTGAACACTGAAGCTTTCTTT
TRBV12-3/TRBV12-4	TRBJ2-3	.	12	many	CASSPSIDTQYF	TGTGCCAGCAGTCCCTCTATAGATACGCAGTATTTT
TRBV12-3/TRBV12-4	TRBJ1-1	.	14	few	CASRGDRRSTEAFF	TGTGCCAGCAGAGGTGACAGGCGCAGCACTGAAGCTTTCTTT
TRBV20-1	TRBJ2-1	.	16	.	CSAIVRTHGSYNEQFF	TGCAGTGCTATAGTGAGGACTCACGGCTCCTACAATGAGCAGTTCTTC
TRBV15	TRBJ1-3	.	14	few	CATSRQGTGNTIYF	TGTGCCACCAGCCGACAAGGGACTGGAAACACCATATATTTT
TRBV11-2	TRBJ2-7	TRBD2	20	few	CASSLDGLADLLSALGEQYF	TGTGCCAGCAGCTTAGACGGACTAGCGGACCTACTATCCGCCCTCGGCGAGCAGTACTTC
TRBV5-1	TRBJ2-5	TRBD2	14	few	CASKRLANQETQYF	TGCGCCAGCAAAAGACTAGCAAATCAAGAGACCCAGTACTTC
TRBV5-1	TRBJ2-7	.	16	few	CASSLGTGTASYEQYF	TGCGCCAGCAGCTTGGGGACCGGGACGGCCTCCTACGAGCAGTACTTC
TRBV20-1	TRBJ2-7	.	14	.	CSAQRPGHPGEQYF	TGCAGTGCCCAACGGCCAGGGCACCCGGGCGAGCAGTACTTC
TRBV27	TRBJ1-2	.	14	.	CASSLSPGRGGYTF	TGTGCCAGCAGTTTATCTCCGGGGCGAGGTGGCTACACCTTC
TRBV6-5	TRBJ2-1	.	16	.	CASSYAEEAPGREQFF	TGTGCCAGCAGTTACGCCGAGGAGGCCCCGGGCCGAGAGCAGTTCTTC
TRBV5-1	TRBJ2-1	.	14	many	CASSLGQNYNEQFF	TGCGCCAGCAGCTTGGGACAGAACTACAATGAGCAGTTCTTC
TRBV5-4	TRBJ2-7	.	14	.	CASSWGGHSYEQYF	TGTGCCAGCAGCTGGGGGGGCCACTCCTACGAGCAGTACTTC
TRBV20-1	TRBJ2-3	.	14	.	CSASSGTNTDTQYF	TGCAGTGCTAGCTCCGGGACGAACACAGATACGCAGTATTTT
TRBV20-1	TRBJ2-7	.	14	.	CSAPQLVLDGEQYF	TGCAGTGCACCCCAACTAGTCCTAGATGGAGAGCAGTACTTC
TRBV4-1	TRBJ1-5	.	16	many	CASSQDVGRSNQPQHF	TGCGCCAGCAGCCAAGATGTGGGACGTAGCAATCAGCCCCAGCATTTT
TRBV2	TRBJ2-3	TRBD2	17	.	CASSDPLAGQRTDTQYF	TGTGCCAGCAGTGACCCCCTAGCGGGGCAACGCACAGATACGCAGTATTTT
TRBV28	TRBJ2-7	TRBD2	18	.	CASSERTSDNTPEYEQYF	TGTGCCAGCAGTGAGAGGACTAGCGACAACACCCCAGAGTACGAGCAGTACTTC
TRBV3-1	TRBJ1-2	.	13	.	CASSQDRASGYTF	TGTGCCAGCAGCCAAGACAGGGCGTCTGGCTACACCTTC
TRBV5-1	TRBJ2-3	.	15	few	CASSQIPTSTDTQYF	TGCGCCAGCAGCCAGATTCCGACCAGCACAGATACGCAGTATTTT
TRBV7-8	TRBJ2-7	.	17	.	CASSSNPPLGATDEQYF	TGTGCCAGCAGCTCCAACCCTCCACTTGGGGCAACCGACGAGCAGTACTTC
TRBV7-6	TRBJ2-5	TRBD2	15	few	CASSHPGLEAETQYF	TGTGCCAGCAGCCATCCGGGACTAGAGGCAGAGACCCAGTACTTC
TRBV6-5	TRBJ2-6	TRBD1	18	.	CASSYRAGGGTGANVLTF	TGTGCCAGCAGTTATCGGGCAGGGGGCGGGACTGGGGCCAACGTCCTGACTTTC
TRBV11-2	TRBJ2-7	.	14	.	CASSLEAVGNEQYF	TGTGCCAGCAGCTTAGAAGCGGTGGGGAACGAGCAGTACTTC
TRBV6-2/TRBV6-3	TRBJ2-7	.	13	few	CASRVDRSYEQYF	TGTGCCAGCAGAGTCGACAGGTCCTACGAGCAGTACTTC
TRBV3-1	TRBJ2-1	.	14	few	CASSRAGMYNEQFF	TGTGCCAGCAGCCGAGCGGGCATGTACAATGAGCAGTTCTTC
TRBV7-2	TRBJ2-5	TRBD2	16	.	CASSLSGFGGQETQYF	TGTGCCAGCAGCTTATCGGGGTTCGGGGGGCAAGAGACCCAGTACTTC
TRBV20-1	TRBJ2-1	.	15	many	CSATDPRKSYNEQFF	TGCAGTGCCACCGATCCGAGAAAATCCTACAATGAGCAGTTCTTC
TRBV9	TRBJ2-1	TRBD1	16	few	CASSMRTGDIGNEQFF	TGTGCCAGCAGCATGAGGACAGGGGATATTGGCAATGAGCAGTTCTTC
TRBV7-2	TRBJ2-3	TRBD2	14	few	CASTSGARGDTQYF	TGTGCCAGCACAAGCGGGGCCCGGGGAGATACGCAGTATTTT
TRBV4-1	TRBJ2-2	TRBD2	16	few	CASSQIGGGAAGELFF	TGCGCCAGCAGCCAAATCGGCGGGGGGGCCGCCGGGGAGCTGTTTTTT
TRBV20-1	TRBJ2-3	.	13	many	CSATGLYTDTQYF	TGCAGTGCTACGGGACTGTACACAGATACGCAGTATTTT
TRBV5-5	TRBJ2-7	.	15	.	CASSLGQDSYNEQYF	TGTGCCAGCAGCTTGGGCCAGGACTCCTACAATGAGCAGTACTTC